These T cell receptor beta chains were read from a single sample in a study of identical twins. From the 5' RACE reads, TCRdb called clonotypes with MiXCR, one entry per CDR3 protein. The profile shows roughly 250,000 distinct CDR3 sequences, around 6.6% of them singletons. The same sample was also used in a study of yellow fever vaccine responses in identical twins.

Sequenced sample: memory (CD45RO+) T cells sorted from blood. These receptor sequences come from a woman aged 18-29 years in good health. Each CDR3 is given with its conserved first and last residue. The order of the fields is clone size, CDR3 length, V gene, J gene, D gene, CDR3 protein, CDR3 DNA. The D gene is left open where the match is weak. Some rows have no size entry. The others give once, few or many, or a class for an expanded clone.

many	18	TRBV7-8	TRBJ2-1	-	CASSLVSTGWSSYNEQFF	TGTGCCAGCAGCTTAGTTTCAACAGGGTGGAGCTCCTACAATGAGCAGTTCTTC
few	14	TRBV10-1	TRBJ2-2	-	CASSGDTITGELFF	TGCGCCAGCAGTGGGGACACGATAACCGGGGAGCTGTTTTTT
few	15	TRBV7-9	TRBJ1-4	-	CASSPGGPTNEKLFF	TGTGCCAGCAGCCCGGGGGGTCCAACTAATGAAAAACTGTTTTTT
many	13	TRBV20-1	TRBJ2-1	TRBD2	CSVIGTSMDEQFF	TGCAGTGTCATTGGGACTAGCATGGATGAGCAGTTCTTC
few	14	TRBV7-6	TRBJ1-3	-	CASRSDTSGNTIYF	TGTGCCAGCAGATCAGACACCTCTGGAAACACCATATATTTT
many	13	TRBV5-1	TRBJ1-1	-	CASSLTANTEAFF	TGCGCCAGCAGCTTAACAGCTAACACTGAAGCTTTCTTT
few	15	TRBV5-1	TRBJ2-3	-	CASKTDWDSPDTQYF	TGCGCCAGCAAAACCGACTGGGACTCCCCAGATACGCAGTATTTT
-	15	TRBV6-2/TRBV6-3	TRBJ2-4	-	CASSYSGVAKNIQYF	TGTGCCAGCAGTTACTCGGGAGTAGCCAAAAACATTCAGTACTTC
few	16	TRBV5-6	TRBJ2-3	TRBD1	CASSLVTRGLTDTQYF	TGTGCCAGCAGCTTGGTAACGAGGGGGCTCACAGATACGCAGTATTTT
few	13	TRBV5-8	TRBJ1-4	-	CASSLAFNEKLFF	TGTGCCAGCAGCTTGGCCTTCAATGAAAAACTGTTTTTT
many	12	TRBV5-1	TRBJ2-3	-	CASSLEADTQYF	TGCGCCAGCAGCTTGGAAGCAGATACGCAGTATTTT
many	15	TRBV5-1	TRBJ2-5	-	CASSGTLRERETQYF	TGCGCCAGCAGCGGCACTTTGAGGGAGAGAGAGACCCAGTACTTC
few	15	TRBV28	TRBJ2-5	-	CASSFGDRLQETQYF	TGTGCCAGCAGTTTTGGGGACCGCCTCCAAGAGACCCAGTACTTC
many	14	TRBV12-3/TRBV12-4	TRBJ1-4	-	CASSDRILNEKLFF	TGTGCCAGCAGTGACAGGATACTTAATGAAAAACTGTTTTTT
many	13	TRBV20-1	TRBJ1-5	-	CSARADSNQPQHF	TGCAGTGCTAGGGCGGATAGCAATCAGCCCCAGCATTTT
few	14	TRBV29-1	TRBJ2-2	-	CSVGPDGVTGELFF	TGCAGCGTTGGGCCCGACGGAGTCACCGGGGAGCTGTTTTTT
-	13	TRBV20-1	TRBJ1-1	-	CSARGVGITEAFF	TGCAGTGCTAGGGGGGTGGGGATCACTGAAGCTTTCTTT
few	12	TRBV14	TRBJ1-1	TRBD1	CASSQEGQRTFF	TGTGCCAGCAGCCAAGAGGGACAGCGAACTTTCTTT
many	14	TRBV24-1	TRBJ2-5	TRBD1	CATRDRDRGETQYF	TGTGCCACCAGGGACAGGGATAGAGGAGAGACCCAGTACTTC
many	15	TRBV5-1	TRBJ2-7	TRBD2	CASSLEISGTNEQYF	TGCGCCAGCAGCTTAGAGATCAGCGGGACGAACGAGCAGTACTTC
-	17	TRBV6-5	TRBJ1-1	TRBD1	CASSYIDRDLLNTEAFF	TGTGCCAGCAGTTACATAGACAGGGACTTATTGAACACTGAAGCTTTCTTT
many	15	TRBV18	TRBJ2-2	-	CASSPWASNTGELFF	TGTGCCAGCTCACCGTGGGCATCGAACACCGGGGAGCTGTTTTTT
many	13	TRBV11-2	TRBJ1-2	-	CASSLDVTMGYTF	TGTGCCAGCAGTTTGGACGTAACTATGGGCTACACCTTC
-	14	TRBV3-1	TRBJ1-6	-	CASSPPNRNSPLHF	TGTGCCAGCAGCCCACCCAACCGTAATTCACCCCTCCACTTT
-	14	TRBV7-9	TRBJ1-6	-	CASSLDRGLAPLHF	TGTGCCAGCAGCTTAGACCGGGGCTTGGCACCCCTCCACTTT
few	13	TRBV20-1	TRBJ2-5	-	CSALGLTQETQYF	TGCAGTGCCCTGGGTCTGACACAAGAGACCCAGTACTTC
-	15	TRBV2	TRBJ2-5	-	CASSEGVRRRETQYF	TGTGCCAGCAGTGAAGGGGTGAGGCGCAGGGAGACCCAGTACTTC
-	11	TRBV2	TRBJ1-1	-	CASSMRTEAFF	TGTGCCAGCAGCATGAGGACTGAAGCTTTCTTT
-	15	TRBV6-1	TRBJ2-3	TRBD1	CASSGDRGGTDTQYF	TGTGCCAGCAGTGGGGACAGGGGTGGGACAGATACGCAGTATTTT